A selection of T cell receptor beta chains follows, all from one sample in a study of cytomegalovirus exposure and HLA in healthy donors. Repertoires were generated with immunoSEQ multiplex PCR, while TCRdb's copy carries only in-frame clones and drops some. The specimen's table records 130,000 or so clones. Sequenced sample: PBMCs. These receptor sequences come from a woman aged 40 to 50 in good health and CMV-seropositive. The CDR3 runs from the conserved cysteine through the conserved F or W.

CDR3: CASSFRTGHNYNEQFF; V: TRBV5-6; J: TRBJ2-1
CDR3: CASSPRDRGSYNEQFF; V: TRBV28; J: TRBJ2-1
CDR3: CASSLGTASYEQYF; V: TRBV5-1; J: TRBJ2-7
CDR3: CASSSMSQPQHF; V: TRBV28; J: TRBJ1-5
CDR3: CASRVSGIPETQYF; V: TRBV6-1; J: TRBJ2-5
CDR3: CASSSDSGSLKQYF; V: TRBV11-1; J: TRBJ2-7
CDR3: CASRGTAYNEQFF; V: TRBV19; J: TRBJ2-1
CDR3: CASSLSGDTEAFF; V: TRBV7-3; J: TRBJ1-1
CDR3: CASNPSGVQETQYF; V: TRBV5-6; J: TRBJ2-5
CDR3: CASSFPGLAGETQYF; V: TRBV5-6; J: TRBJ2-5
CDR3: CASSWRRESTDTQYF; V: TRBV6-6; J: TRBJ2-3
CDR3: CASSPTGGGNQPQHF; V: TRBV28; J: TRBJ1-5
CDR3: CAGSWKGDTQYF; V: TRBV7-8; J: TRBJ2-3
CDR3: CAISDYREGTEAFF; V: TRBV10-3; J: TRBJ1-1